The present TCR beta chain was sequenced within a study of blood T cell repertoires in COVID-19. About the study: From the United States, Italy and Spain came samples of acute and convalescent COVID-19. From T cells, B-cell-depleted T cells, or PBMCs came the material, which was cDNA or gDNA.

In the source study's methods: Nucleated cell counts were estimated from reference gene primer amplification. Clones were read by immunoSEQ multiplex PCR, and TCRdb kept only the in-frame ones, dropping some. That table supplies the V and J calls and clone size; D and trimming were determined from the DNA. Among approximately 120,000 clones listed, 88% were seen once. This CDR3 is built from 13 residues. Germline V CDR1 and CDR2: SQVTM, ANQGSEA. V was shortened by 7 bases and J by 7 bases, with 17 bases between the two germline ends. The source of this sequence is a human donor in a cohort sampled during active COVID-19. The sequenced sample consisted of peripheral blood. The chain recombines TRBV29-1 with TRBJ2-1, with D tentatively TRBD2 (7 bases). Written as DNA, the CDR3 is TGCAGCGCCCGGGGGGCGTTCGGGAATGAGCAGTTCTTC. It specifies CSARGAFGNEQFF.